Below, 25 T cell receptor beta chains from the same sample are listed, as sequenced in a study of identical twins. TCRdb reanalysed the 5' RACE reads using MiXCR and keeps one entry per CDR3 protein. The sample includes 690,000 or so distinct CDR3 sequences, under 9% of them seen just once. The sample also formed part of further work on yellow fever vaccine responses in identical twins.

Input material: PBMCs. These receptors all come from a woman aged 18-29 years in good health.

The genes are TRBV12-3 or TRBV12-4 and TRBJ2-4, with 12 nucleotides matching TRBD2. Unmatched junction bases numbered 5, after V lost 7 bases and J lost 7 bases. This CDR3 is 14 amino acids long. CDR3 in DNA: TGTGCCAGCACCCATCTAGCGGGGGGGAACATTCAGTACTTC. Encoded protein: CASTHLAGGNIQYF.

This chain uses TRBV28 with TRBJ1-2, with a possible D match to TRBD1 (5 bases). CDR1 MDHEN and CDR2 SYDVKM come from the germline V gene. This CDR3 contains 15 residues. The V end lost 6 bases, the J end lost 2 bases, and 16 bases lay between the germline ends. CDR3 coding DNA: TGTGCCAGCAGCGCATTCCGGGACCTCAACTATGGCTACACCTTC. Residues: CASSAFRDLNYGYTF.

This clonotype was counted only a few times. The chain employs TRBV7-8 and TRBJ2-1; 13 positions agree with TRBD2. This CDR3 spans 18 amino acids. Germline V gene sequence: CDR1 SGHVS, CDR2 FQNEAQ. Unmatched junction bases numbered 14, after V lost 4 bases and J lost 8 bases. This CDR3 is CASSYPVRTSGSRDEQFF. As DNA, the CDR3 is TGTGCCAGCAGCTACCCCGTCCGGACTAGCGGGAGTAGGGATGAGCAGTTCTTC.

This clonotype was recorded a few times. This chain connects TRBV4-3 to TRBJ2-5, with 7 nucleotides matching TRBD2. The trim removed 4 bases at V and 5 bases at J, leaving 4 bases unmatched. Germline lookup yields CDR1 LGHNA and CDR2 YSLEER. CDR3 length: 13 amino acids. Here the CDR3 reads CASSPSGEETQYF. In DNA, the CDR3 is TGCGCCAGCAGCCCAAGCGGGGAGGAGACCCAGTACTTC.

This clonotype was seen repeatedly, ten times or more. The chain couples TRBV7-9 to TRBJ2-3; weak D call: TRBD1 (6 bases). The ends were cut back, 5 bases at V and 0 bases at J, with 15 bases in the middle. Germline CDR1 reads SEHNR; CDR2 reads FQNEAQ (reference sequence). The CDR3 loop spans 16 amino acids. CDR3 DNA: TGTGCCAGCAGCCCCAACAGGGAACGGAGCACAGATACGCAGTATTTT. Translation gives CASSPNRERSTDTQYF. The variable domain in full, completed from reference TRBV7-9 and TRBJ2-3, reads DTGVSQNPRHKITKRGQNVTFRCDPISEHNRLYWYRQTLGQGPEFLTYFQNEAQLEKSRLLSDRFSAERPKGSFSTLEIQRTEQGDSAMYLCASSPNRERSTDTQYFGPGTRLTVL.

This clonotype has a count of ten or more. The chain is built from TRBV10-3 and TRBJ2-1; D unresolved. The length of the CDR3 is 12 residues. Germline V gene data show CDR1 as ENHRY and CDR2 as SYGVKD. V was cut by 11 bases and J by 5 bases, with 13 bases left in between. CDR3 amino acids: CAANGPDNEQFF. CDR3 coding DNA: TGTGCCGCAAACGGGCCAGACAATGAGCAGTTCTTC.

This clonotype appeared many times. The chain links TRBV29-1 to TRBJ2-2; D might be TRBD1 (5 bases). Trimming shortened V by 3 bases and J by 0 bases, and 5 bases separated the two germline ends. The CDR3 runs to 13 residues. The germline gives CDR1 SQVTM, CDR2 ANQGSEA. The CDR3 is CSVDRANTGELFF. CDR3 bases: TGCAGCGTTGACAGGGCGAACACCGGGGAGCTGTTTTTT.

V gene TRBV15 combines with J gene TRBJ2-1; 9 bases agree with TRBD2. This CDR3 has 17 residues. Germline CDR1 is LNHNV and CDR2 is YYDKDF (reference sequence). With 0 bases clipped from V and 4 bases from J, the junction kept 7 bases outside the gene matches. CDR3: CATSRDLASGKYNEQFF. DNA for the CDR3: TGTGCCACCAGCAGAGATCTCGCTAGCGGGAAGTACAATGAGCAGTTCTTC.

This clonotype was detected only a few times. DNA for the CDR3: TGTGCCAGCAGCTTGGCTGGCGGGAAGGAAGAGACCCAGTACTTC. Translated: CASSLAGGKEETQYF. This chain uses TRBV5-6 with TRBJ2-5, with D possibly TRBD2 on 6 matching bases. Between the trimmed V and J ends, which lost 0 bases and 3 bases, there was a span of 12 bases. The CDR3 extends over 15 amino acids. Germline V gene lookup returns CDR1 SGHDT and CDR2 YYEEEE. Complete variable domain (other parts from reference TRBV5-6 and TRBJ2-5): DAGVTQSPTHLIKTRGQQVTLRCSPKSGHDTVSWYQQALGQGPQFIFQYYEEEERQRGNFPDRFSGHQFPNYSSELNVNALLLGDSALYLCASSLAGGKEETQYFGPGTRLLVL.

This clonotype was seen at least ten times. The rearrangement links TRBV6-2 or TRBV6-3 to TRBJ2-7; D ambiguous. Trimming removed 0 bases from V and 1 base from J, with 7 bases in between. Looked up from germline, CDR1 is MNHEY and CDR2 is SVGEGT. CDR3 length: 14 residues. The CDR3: CASSYSRVSYEQYF. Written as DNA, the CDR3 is TGTGCCAGCAGTTACTCGAGAGTATCCTACGAGCAGTACTTC.

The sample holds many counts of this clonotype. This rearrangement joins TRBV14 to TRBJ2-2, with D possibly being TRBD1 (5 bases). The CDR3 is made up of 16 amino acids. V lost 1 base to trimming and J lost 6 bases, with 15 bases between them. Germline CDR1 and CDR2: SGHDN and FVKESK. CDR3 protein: CASSQGGRTPAGELFF. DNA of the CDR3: TGTGCCAGCAGCCAAGGGGGCCGGACCCCCGCCGGGGAGCTGTTTTTT.

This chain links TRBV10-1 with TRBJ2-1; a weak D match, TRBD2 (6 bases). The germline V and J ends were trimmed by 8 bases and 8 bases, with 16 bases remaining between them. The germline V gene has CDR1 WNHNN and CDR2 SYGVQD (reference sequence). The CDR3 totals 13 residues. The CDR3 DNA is TGCGCCAGCTCTGGACTAAGGCGCGATGAGCAGTTCTTC. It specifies CASSGLRRDEQFF.

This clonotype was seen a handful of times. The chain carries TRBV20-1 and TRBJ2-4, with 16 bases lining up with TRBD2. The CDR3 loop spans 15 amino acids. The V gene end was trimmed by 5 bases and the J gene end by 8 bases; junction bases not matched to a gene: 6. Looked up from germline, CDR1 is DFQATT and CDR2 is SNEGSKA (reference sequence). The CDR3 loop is CSADGTSGGVDIQYF. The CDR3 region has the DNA TGCAGTGCTGATGGGACTAGCGGGGGGGTAGACATTCAGTACTTC.

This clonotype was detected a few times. CDR3 DNA sequence: TGTGCCAGCAGCCAAGGGGTTATGGGCTACACCTTC. Amino acids: CASSQGVMGYTF. The chain combines TRBV3-1 with TRBJ1-2, with D unclear. V was trimmed by 1 base and J by 8 bases, leaving 8 bases between them. This CDR3 comprises 12 residues. Germline V CDR1 and CDR2: LGHDT, YNNKEL (reference sequence).

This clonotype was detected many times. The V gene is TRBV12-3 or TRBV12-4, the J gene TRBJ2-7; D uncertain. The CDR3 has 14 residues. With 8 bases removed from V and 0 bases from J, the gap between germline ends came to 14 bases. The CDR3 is CASASVDNSYEQYF. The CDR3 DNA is TGTGCCAGCGCTTCAGTCGACAACTCCTACGAGCAGTACTTC.

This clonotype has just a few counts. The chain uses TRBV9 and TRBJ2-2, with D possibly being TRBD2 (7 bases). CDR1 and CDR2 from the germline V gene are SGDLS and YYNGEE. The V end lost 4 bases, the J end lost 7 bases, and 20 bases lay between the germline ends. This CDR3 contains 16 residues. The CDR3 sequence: CASSPRVGGQVGELFF. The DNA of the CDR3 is TGTGCCAGCAGCCCCCGAGTGGGGGGGCAGGTCGGGGAGCTGTTTTTT.

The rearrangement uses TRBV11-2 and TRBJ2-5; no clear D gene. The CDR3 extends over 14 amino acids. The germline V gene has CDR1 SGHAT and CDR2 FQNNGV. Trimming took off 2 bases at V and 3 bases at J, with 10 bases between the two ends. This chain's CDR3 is CASSLPLLKETQYF. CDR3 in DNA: TGTGCCAGCAGCTTACCCCTACTAAAAGAGACCCAGTACTTC.

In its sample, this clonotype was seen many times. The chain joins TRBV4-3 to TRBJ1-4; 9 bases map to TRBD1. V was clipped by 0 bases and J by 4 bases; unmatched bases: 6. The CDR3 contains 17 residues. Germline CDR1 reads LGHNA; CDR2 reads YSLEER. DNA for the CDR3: TGCGCCAGCAGCCAAGACCGGGACAGGGCCGATAATGAAAAACTGTTTTTT. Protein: CASSQDRDRADNEKLFF.

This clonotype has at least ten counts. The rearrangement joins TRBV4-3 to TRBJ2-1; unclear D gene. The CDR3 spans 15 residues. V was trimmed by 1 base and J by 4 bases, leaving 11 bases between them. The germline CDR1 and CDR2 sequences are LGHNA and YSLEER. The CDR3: CASSQGLENYNEQFF. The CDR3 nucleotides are TGCGCCAGCAGCCAAGGGCTAGAAAATTACAATGAGCAGTTCTTC.

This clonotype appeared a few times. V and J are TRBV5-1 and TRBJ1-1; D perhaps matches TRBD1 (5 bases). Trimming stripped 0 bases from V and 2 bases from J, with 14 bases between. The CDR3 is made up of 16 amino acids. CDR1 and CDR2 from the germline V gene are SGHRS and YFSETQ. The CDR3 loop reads CASSLEGALGNTEAFF. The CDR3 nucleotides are TGCGCCAGCAGCTTGGAAGGGGCTCTGGGAAACACTGAAGCTTTCTTT.

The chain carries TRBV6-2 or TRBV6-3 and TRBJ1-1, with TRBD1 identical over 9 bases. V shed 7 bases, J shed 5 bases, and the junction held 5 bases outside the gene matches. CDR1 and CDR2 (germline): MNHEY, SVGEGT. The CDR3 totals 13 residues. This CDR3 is CASIKTGGTEAFF. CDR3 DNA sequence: TGTGCCAGCATTAAGACAGGGGGAACTGAAGCTTTCTTT.

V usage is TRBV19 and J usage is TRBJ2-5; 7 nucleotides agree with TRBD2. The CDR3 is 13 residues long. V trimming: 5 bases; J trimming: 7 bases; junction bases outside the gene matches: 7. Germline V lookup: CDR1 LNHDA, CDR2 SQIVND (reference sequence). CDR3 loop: CASSSSGRMTQYF. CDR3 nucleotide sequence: TGTGCCAGTAGTTCCTCCGGGAGGATGACCCAGTACTTC.

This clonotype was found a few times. The CDR3 protein is CALQAANEKLFF. As DNA, the CDR3 is TGTGCCCTACAGGCGGCTAATGAAAAACTGTTTTTT. The chain recombines TRBV7-9 with TRBJ1-4; TRBD1 is a possible D gene (5 bases). Between the trimmed V and J ends, which lost 11 bases and 3 bases, there was a span of 10 bases. The CDR3 extends over 12 amino acids. Germline lookup yields CDR1 SEHNR and CDR2 FQNEAQ (reference sequence).

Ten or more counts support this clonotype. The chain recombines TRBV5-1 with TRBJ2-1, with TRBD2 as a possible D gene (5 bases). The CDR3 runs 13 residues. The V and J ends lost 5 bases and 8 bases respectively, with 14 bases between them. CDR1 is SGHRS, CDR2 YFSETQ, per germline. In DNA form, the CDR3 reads TGCGCCAGCAGTAGACCCTTCGGGGATGAGCAGTTCTTC. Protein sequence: CASSRPFGDEQFF.

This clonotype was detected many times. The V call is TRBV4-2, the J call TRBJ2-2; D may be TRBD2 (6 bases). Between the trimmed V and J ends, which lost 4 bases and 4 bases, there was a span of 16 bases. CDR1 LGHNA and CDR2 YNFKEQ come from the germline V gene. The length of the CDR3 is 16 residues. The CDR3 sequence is CASSPRLDSVTGELFF. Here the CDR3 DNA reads TGTGCCAGCAGCCCGAGACTAGATTCGGTCACCGGGGAGCTGTTTTTT.